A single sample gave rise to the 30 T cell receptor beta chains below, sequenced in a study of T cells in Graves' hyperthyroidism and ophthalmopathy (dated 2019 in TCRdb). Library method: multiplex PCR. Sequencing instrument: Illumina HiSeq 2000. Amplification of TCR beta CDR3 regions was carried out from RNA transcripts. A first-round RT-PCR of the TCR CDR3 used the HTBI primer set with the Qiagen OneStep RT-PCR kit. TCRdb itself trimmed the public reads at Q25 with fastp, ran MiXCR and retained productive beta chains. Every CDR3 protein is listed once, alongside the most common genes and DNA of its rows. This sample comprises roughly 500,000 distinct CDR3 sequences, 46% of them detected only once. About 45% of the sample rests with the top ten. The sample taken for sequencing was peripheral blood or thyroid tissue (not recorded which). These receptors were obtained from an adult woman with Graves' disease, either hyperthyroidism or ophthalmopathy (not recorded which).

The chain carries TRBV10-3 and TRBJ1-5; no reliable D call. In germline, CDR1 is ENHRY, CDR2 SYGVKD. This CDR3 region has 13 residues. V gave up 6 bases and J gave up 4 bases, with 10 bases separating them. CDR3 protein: CAISEDPNQPQHF. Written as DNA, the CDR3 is TGTGCCATCAGCGAGGACCCAAATCAGCCCCAGCATTTT.

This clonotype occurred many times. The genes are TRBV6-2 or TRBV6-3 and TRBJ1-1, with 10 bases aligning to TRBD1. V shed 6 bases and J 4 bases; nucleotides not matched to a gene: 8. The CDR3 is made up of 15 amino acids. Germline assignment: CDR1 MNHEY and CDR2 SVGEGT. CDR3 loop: CASRRQGAVSTEAFF. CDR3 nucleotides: TGTGCCAGCAGACGACAGGGGGCGGTGAGCACTGAAGCTTTCTTT.

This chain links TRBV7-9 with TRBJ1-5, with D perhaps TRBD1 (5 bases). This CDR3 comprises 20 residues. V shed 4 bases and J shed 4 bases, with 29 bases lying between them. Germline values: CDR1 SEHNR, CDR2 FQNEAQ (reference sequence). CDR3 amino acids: CASSSDGGSFTYEQNQPQHF. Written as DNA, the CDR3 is TGTGCCAGCAGCTCTGACGGGGGTTCGTTTACCTACGAGCAGAATCAGCCCCAGCATTTT.

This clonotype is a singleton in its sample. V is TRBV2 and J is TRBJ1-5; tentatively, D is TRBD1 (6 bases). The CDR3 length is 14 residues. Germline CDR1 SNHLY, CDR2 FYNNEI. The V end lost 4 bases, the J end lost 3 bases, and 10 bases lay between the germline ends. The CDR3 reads CASSGEGDNQPQHF. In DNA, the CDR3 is TGTGCCAGCAGTGGGGAGGGGGACAATCAGCCCCAGCATTTT. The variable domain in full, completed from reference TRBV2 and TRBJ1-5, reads EPEVTQTPSHQVTQMGQEVILRCVPISNHLYFYWYRQILGQKVEFLVSFYNNEISEKSEIFDDQFSVERPDGSNFTLKIRSTKLEDSAMYFCASSGEGDNQPQHFGDGTRLSIL.

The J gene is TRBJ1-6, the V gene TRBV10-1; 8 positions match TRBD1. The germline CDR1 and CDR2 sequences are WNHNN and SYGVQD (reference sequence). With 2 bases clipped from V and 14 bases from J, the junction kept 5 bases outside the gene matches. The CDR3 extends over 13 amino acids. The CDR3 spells CASSEDRGSSLHF. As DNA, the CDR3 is TGCGCCAGCAGTGAGGACAGGGGCTCTTCCCTCCACTTT.

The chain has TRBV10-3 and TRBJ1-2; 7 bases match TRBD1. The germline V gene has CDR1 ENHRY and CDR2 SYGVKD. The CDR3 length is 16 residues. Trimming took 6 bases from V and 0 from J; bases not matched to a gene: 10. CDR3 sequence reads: CAISPGTASANYGYTF. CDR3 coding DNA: TGTGCCATCAGCCCGGGGACAGCAAGTGCTAACTATGGCTACACCTTC.

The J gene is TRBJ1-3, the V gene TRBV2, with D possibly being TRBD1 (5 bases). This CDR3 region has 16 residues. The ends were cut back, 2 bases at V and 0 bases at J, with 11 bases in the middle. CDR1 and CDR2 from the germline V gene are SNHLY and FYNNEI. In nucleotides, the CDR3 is TGTGCCAGCAGTGAAAGACAGTTAAGCTCTGGAAACACCATATATTTT. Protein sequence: CASSERQLSSGNTIYF.

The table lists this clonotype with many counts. CDR3 sequence: CASSPRQNTGELFF. The CDR3 nucleotides are TGCGCCAGCAGCCCGCGACAGAACACCGGGGAGCTGTTTTTT. The J gene is TRBJ2-2, the V gene TRBV5-1; no definite D call. Trimming cost V 4 bases and J 1 base, with 8 bases left between them. This CDR3 region has 14 residues. The germline V gene has CDR1 SGHRS and CDR2 YFSETQ.

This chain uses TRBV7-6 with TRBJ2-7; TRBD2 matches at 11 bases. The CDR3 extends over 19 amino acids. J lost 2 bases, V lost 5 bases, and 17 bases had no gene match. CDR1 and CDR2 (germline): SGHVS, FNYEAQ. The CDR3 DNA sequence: TGTGCCAGCAGCCCCTCCGGGACTAGCGGTGGATTCGGCGCCTACGAGCAGTACTTC. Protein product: CASSPSGTSGGFGAYEQYF.

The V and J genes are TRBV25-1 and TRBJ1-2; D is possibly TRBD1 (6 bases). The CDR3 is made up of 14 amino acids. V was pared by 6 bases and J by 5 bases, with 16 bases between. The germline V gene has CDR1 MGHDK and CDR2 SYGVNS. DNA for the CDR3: TGTGCCAGCAGGTCGAGGGGGACCCCATATGGCTACACCTTC. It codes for CASRSRGTPYGYTF.

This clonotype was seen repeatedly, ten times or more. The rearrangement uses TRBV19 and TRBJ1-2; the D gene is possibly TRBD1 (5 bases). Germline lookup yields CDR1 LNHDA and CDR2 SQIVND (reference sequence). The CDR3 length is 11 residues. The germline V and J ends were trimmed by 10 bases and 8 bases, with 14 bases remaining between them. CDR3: CATEDSSGYTF. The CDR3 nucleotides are TGTGCCACCGAAGACAGTTCCGGCTACACCTTC.

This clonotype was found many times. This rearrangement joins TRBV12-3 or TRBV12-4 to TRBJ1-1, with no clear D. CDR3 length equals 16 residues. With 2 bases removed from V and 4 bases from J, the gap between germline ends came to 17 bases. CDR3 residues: CASSLSQVRLGTEAFF. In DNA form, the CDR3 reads TGTGCCAGCAGTTTATCGCAGGTTCGGTTGGGCACTGAAGCTTTCTTT.

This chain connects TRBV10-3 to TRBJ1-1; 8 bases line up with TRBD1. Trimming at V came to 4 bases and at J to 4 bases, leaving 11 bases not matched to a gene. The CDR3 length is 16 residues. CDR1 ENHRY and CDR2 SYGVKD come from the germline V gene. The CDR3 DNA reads TGTGCCATCAGTGCCCATAGGACAGGGCTGGCCACTGAAGCTTTCTTT. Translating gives CAISAHRTGLATEAFF.

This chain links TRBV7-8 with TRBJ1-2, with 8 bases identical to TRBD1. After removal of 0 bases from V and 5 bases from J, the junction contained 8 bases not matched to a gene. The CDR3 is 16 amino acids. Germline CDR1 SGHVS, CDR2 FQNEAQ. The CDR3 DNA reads TGTGCCAGCAGCTTAGCGCCAGGGGGCGCGGGGTATGGCTACACCTTC. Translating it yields CASSLAPGGAGYGYTF.

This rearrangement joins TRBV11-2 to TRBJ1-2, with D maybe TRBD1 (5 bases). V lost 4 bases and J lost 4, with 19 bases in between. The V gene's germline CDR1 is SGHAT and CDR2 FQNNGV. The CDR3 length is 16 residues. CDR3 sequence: CASSSLEMTDFYGYTF. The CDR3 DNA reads TGTGCCAGCAGCTCTTTAGAGATGACAGACTTCTATGGCTACACCTTC.

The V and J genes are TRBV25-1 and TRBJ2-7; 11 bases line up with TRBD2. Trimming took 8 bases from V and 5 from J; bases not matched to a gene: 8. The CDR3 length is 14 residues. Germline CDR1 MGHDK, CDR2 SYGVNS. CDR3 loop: CASSWGLAENEQYF. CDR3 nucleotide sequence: TGTGCCAGCTCGTGGGGACTAGCGGAAAACGAGCAGTACTTC.

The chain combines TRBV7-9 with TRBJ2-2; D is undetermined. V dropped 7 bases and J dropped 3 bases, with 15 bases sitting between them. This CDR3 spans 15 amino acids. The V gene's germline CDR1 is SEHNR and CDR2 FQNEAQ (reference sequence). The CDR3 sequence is CASTHPVDHTGELFF. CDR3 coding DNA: TGTGCCAGCACCCATCCGGTGGATCACACCGGGGAGCTGTTTTTT.

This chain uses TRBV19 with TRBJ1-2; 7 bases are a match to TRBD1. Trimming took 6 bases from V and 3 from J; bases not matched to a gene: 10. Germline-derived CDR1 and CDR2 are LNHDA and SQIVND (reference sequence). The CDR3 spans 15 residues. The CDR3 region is CASRAQGLGDYGYTF. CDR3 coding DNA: TGTGCCAGTAGAGCACAGGGGCTCGGGGACTATGGCTACACCTTC.

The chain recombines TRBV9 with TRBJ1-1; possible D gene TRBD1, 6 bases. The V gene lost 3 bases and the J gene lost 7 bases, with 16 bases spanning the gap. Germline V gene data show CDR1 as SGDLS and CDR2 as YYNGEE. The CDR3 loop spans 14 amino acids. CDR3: CASSAQGPANEAFF. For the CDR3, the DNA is TGTGCCAGCAGCGCACAGGGACCGGCTAATGAAGCTTTCTTT.

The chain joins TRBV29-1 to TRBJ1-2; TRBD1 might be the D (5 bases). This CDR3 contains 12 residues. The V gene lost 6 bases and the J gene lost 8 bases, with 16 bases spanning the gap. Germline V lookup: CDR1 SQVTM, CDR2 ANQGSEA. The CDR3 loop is CSVGTYSLGYTF. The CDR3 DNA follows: TGCAGCGTAGGGACCTACTCCCTGGGCTACACCTTC.

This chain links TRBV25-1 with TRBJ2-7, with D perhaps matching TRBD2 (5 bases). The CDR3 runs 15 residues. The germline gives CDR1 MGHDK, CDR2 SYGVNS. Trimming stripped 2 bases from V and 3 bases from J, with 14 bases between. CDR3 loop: CASSEEGSRRYEQYF. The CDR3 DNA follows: TGTGCCAGCAGTGAAGAGGGCAGTCGTCGCTACGAGCAGTACTTC.

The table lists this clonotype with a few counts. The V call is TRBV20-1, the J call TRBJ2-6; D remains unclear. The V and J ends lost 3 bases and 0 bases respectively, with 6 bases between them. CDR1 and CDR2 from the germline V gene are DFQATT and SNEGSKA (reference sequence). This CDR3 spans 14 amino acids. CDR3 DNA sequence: TGCAGTGCTAGCGTCGACTCTGGGGCCAACGTCCTGACTTTC. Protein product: CSASVDSGANVLTF.

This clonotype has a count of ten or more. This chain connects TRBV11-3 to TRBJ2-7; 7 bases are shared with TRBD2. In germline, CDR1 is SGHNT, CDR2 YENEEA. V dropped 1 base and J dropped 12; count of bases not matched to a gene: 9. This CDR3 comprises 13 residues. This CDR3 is CASSLGAAGIAYF. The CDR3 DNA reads TGTGCCAGCAGCTTAGGAGCAGCGGGAATTGCGTACTTC.

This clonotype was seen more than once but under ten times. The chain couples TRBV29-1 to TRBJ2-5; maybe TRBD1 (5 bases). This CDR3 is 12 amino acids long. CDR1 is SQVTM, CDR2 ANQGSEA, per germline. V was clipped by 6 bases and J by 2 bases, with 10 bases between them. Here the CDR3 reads CSVTDIQETQYF. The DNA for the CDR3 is TGCAGCGTGACGGACATACAAGAGACCCAGTACTTC.

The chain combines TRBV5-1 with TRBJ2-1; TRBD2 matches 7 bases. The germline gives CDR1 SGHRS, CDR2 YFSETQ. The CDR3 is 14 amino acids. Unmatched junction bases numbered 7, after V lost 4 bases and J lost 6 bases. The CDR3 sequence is CASSPGTIGNEQFF. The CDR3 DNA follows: TGCGCCAGCAGCCCCGGGACTATAGGCAATGAGCAGTTCTTC.

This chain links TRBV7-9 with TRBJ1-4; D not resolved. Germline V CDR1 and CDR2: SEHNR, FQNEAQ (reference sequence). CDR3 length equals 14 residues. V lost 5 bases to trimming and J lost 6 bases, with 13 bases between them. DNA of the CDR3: TGTGCCAGCAGCACCGGACCAAGGCATGAAAAACTGTTTTTT. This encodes CASSTGPRHEKLFF.

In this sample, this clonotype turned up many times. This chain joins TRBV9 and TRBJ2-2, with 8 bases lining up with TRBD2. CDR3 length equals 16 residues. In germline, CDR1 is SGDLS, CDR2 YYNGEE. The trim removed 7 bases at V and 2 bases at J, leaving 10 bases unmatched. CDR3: CASHGRSGSNTGELFF. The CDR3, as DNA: TGTGCCAGCCACGGGAGGAGCGGGAGTAACACCGGGGAGCTGTTTTTT.

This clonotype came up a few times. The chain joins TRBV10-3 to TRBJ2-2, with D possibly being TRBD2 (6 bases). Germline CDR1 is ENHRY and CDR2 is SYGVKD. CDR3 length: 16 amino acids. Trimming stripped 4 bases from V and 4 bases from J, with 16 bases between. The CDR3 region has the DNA TGTGCCATCAGTGTGGGCCCAAACGGGGGCACCGGGGAGCTGTTTTTT. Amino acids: CAISVGPNGGTGELFF.

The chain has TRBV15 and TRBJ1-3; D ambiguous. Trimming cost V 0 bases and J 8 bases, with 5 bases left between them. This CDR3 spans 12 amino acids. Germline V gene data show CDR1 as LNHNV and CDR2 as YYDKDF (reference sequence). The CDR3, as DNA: TGTGCCACCAGCAGAGATGTTGACACCATATATTTT. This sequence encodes CATSRDVDTIYF.

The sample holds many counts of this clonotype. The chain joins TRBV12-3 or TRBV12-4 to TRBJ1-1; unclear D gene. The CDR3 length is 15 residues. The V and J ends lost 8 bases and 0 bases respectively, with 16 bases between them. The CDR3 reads CASRPAGSLNTEAFF. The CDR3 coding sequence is TGTGCCAGCCGACCCGCGGGGTCCCTGAACACTGAAGCTTTCTTT.